The 28 T cell receptor beta chains presented below share a single source sample, sequenced in a study of blood T cell repertoires in COVID-19. The table came from immunoSEQ multiplex PCR; TCRdb's copy has only in-frame clones and leaves some out. The sample holds approximately 150,000 clones, roughly 87% seen once. Source material: PBMCs or T cells enriched from blood (not recorded which). Receptors were obtained from a woman in her thirties or forties who had been exposed to COVID-19.

The chain is built from TRBV20-1 and TRBJ1-3; D is uncertain. V lost 2 bases to trimming and J lost 12 bases, with 11 bases between them. This CDR3 comprises 11 residues. The germline CDR1 and CDR2 sequences are DFQATT and SNEGSKA (reference sequence). The CDR3 nucleotides are TGCAGTGCTAGACGGGGAGAGGACATATATTTT. Protein sequence: CSARRGEDIYF.

This clone was recorded many times. The chain is built from TRBV2 and TRBJ2-2; a weak D match, TRBD1 (5 bases). The germline V gene encodes CDR1 SNHLY and CDR2 FYNNEI. Trimming stripped 8 bases from V and 5 bases from J, with 9 bases between. This CDR3 comprises 12 residues. Here the CDR3 DNA reads TGTGCCAGCTTCCAGGGAACCGGGGAGCTGTTTTTT. Its protein is CASFQGTGELFF.

The rearrangement uses TRBV28 and TRBJ2-5; D is perhaps TRBD2 (6 bases). CDR1 is MDHEN, CDR2 SYDVKM, per germline. The CDR3 runs to 14 residues. Trimming took off 2 bases at V and 4 bases at J, with 11 bases between the two ends. CDR3 DNA: TGTGCCAGCAGTTTAGGAGGGGCAGGAGAGACCCAGTACTTC. It is translated as CASSLGGAGETQYF.

This clone was observed once. The V and J genes are TRBV11-3 and TRBJ1-1; D unclear. Germline V CDR1 and CDR2: SGHNT, YENEEA. The CDR3 contains 13 residues. Between the trimmed V and J ends, which lost 4 bases and 7 bases, there was a span of 13 bases. The CDR3 DNA reads TGTGCCAGCAGCTCGCGTTCGGGGTATGAAGCTTTCTTT. Amino acid sequence: CASSSRSGYEAFF.

The table lists this clone with a count of one. The V and J genes are TRBV3-1 (or the pseudogene TRBV3-2) and TRBJ2-3; D may be TRBD2 (6 bases). The CDR3 contains 14 residues. V gave up 4 bases and J gave up 6 bases, with 14 bases separating them. Germline V gene lookup returns CDR1 LGHDT and CDR2 YNNKEL (reference sequence). This CDR3 is CASSPQSRGDTQYF. The CDR3 nucleotides read TGTGCCAGCAGCCCCCAAAGTCGGGGGGATACGCAGTATTTT.

The rearrangement links TRBV10-2 to TRBJ2-5; TRBD2 might be the D (5 bases). Per the germline V gene, CDR1 is WSHSY and CDR2 is SAAADI. Trimming removed 2 bases from V and 1 base from J, with 11 bases in between. The CDR3 covers 15 residues. CDR3 residues: CASSERESGQETQYF. CDR3 sequence (DNA): TGCGCCAGCAGTGAGAGGGAGAGCGGCCAAGAGACCCAGTACTTC.

This clone turned up a few times. The chain carries TRBV5-1 and TRBJ1-6; D call uncertain. Germline V gene data show CDR1 as SGHRS and CDR2 as YFSETQ. Trimming pared 2 bases from V and 5 bases from J, leaving 11 bases between. The CDR3 consists of 15 residues. The DNA of the CDR3 is TGCGCCAGCAGCTTCACGACACACAATAATTCACCCCTCCACTTT. Residues: CASSFTTHNNSPLHF.

This clone was detected only once. The rearrangement joins TRBV7-9 to TRBJ1-1; D perhaps matches TRBD1 (6 bases). The germline V gene encodes CDR1 SEHNR and CDR2 FQNEAQ (reference sequence). CDR3 length: 16 amino acids. Trimming shortened V by 3 bases and J by 3 bases, and 17 bases separated the two germline ends. In nucleotides, the CDR3 is TGTGCCAGCAGCTTGGGGGAAACAGGGATTGACACTGAAGCTTTCTTT. This sequence encodes CASSLGETGIDTEAFF.

The chain has TRBV10-2 and TRBJ2-5; TRBD1 aligns across 9 bases. The CDR3 runs 14 residues. Germline CDR1 is WSHSY and CDR2 is SAAADI. V gave up 6 bases and J gave up 5 bases; unmatched junction bases: 7. The CDR3 sequence is CASRRQGGMETQYF. CDR3 coding DNA: TGCGCCAGCAGGCGACAGGGGGGAATGGAGACCCAGTACTTC.

CDR3 amino acids: CASSLARKETQYF. CDR3 coding DNA: TGTGCCAGCAGCTTGGCTAGAAAAGAGACCCAGTACTTC. The chain links TRBV7-2 to TRBJ2-5; D is unclear. The CDR3 contains 13 residues. The ends were cut back, 3 bases at V and 3 bases at J, with 8 bases in the middle. Germline CDR1 and CDR2: SGHTA and FQGNSA.

The chain uses TRBV19 and TRBJ2-4; possibly TRBD1 for D (5 bases). In germline, CDR1 is LNHDA, CDR2 SQIVND (reference sequence). The CDR3 is 14 amino acids. V lost 3 bases to trimming and J lost 5 bases, with 11 bases between them. CDR3 coding DNA: TGTGCCAGTAGTATCCGACAGTCCGAAAACATTCAGTACTTC. Translating gives CASSIRQSENIQYF.

V gene TRBV29-1 combines with J gene TRBJ1-1; possibly TRBD1 for D (6 bases). Trimming left V 7 bases short and J 0 bases short, with 18 bases between. The CDR3 has 15 amino acids. Germline CDR1 and CDR2: SQVTM and ANQGSEA. The CDR3 DNA is TGCAGCGCGAGGGGGGGTTCGTACCTGAACACTGAAGCTTTCTTT. Its protein product is CSARGGSYLNTEAFF.

The chain recombines TRBV14 with TRBJ2-5; D unclear. V lost 1 base, J lost 2 bases, and 11 bases lay in between. The CDR3 runs 15 residues. CDR1 is SGHDN and CDR2 is FVKESK in the germline V gene. The CDR3: CASSQVWAPQETQYF. The CDR3 DNA sequence: TGTGCCAGCAGCCAAGTTTGGGCCCCGCAAGAGACCCAGTACTTC.

The chain employs TRBV5-8 and TRBJ2-2; 8 positions agree with TRBD2. This CDR3 spans 14 amino acids. Trimming cost V 4 bases and J 4 bases; bases outside gene matches: 3. CDR1 SGHTS and CDR2 YDEGEE come from the germline V gene. The chain's CDR3 is CASSPGGITGELFF. DNA of the CDR3: TGTGCCAGCAGCCCGGGGGGGATCACCGGGGAGCTGTTTTTT.

The gene calls are TRBV6-6 and TRBJ2-2; 10 bases fit TRBD1. The CDR3 runs to 15 residues. From germline, CDR1 is MNHNY and CDR2 SVGAGI (reference sequence). The V gene end was trimmed by 5 bases and the J gene end by 2 bases; junction bases not matched to a gene: 2. DNA of the CDR3: TGTGCCAGCAGTAGGACAGGGGGAAACACCGGGGAGCTGTTTTTT. It codes for CASSRTGGNTGELFF.

This rearrangement joins TRBV2 to TRBJ2-5; tentatively, D is TRBD1 (9 bases). This CDR3 contains 15 residues. The germline gives CDR1 SNHLY, CDR2 FYNNEI. Trimming took 6 bases from V and 5 from J, leaving 19 bases between them. In DNA, the CDR3 is TGTGCCAGCAGGCCGGGACAGGGCGGGGGGGAGACCCAGTACTTC. As protein: CASRPGQGGGETQYF.

The V gene is TRBV27, the J gene TRBJ2-2, with 7 nucleotides matching TRBD1. Trimming took 7 bases from V and 4 from J; bases not matched to a gene: 9. This CDR3 spans 15 amino acids. CDR1 MNHEY and CDR2 SMNVEV come from the germline V gene (reference sequence). This chain's CDR3 is CASTFTGVGTGELFF. For the CDR3, the DNA is TGTGCCAGCACCTTCACAGGGGTGGGCACCGGGGAGCTGTTTTTT.

This chain links TRBV4-2 with TRBJ1-1, with 7 bases lining up with TRBD1. Per the germline V gene, CDR1 is LGHNA and CDR2 is YNFKEQ. The CDR3 is 14 amino acids. The J segment lost 4 bases and the V segment lost 6 bases, leaving 8 bases of the junction unmatched. As DNA, the CDR3 is TGTGCCAGCAGTCAGACAGGGTATGGCACTGAAGCTTTCTTT. Its translation: CASSQTGYGTEAFF.

The rearrangement uses TRBV7-9 and TRBJ2-1; unclear D gene. This CDR3 has 12 amino acids. V was trimmed by 5 bases and J by 8 bases, leaving 10 bases between them. Germline V gene sequence: CDR1 SEHNR, CDR2 FQNEAQ (reference sequence). CDR3 protein: CASSPYNDEQFF. CDR3 DNA sequence: TGTGCCAGCAGCCCTTATAATGATGAGCAGTTCTTC.

The chain carries TRBV2 and TRBJ1-3, with TRBD1 as a possible D gene (6 bases). The germline V and J ends were trimmed by 5 bases and 4 bases, with 9 bases remaining between them. There are 13 residues in the CDR3. CDR1 is SNHLY, CDR2 FYNNEI, per germline. The CDR3 reads CASSPTGGNTIYF. The CDR3 nucleotides read TGTGCCAGCAGTCCAACAGGGGGAAACACCATATATTTT.

DNA of the CDR3: TGTGCCAGCAACCGGGACAGGGGGACTGAAGCTTTCTTT. This codes for CASNRDRGTEAFF. This chain uses TRBV9 with TRBJ1-1; 11 bases fit TRBD1. The CDR3 covers 13 residues. Germline loops: CDR1 SGDLS, CDR2 YYNGEE. After removal of 6 bases from V and 5 bases from J, the junction contained 3 bases not matched to a gene. The full variable domain, completed using reference TRBV9 and TRBJ1-1, is DSGVTQTPKHLITATGQRVTLRCSPRSGDLSVYWYQQSLDQGLQFLIQYYNGEERAKGNILERFSAQQFPDLHSELNLSSLELGDSALYFCASNRDRGTEAFFGQGTRLTVV.

The chain links TRBV28 to TRBJ2-1, with TRBD2 identical over 15 bases. Germline trimming cut 11 bases from V and 2 bases from J; bases unmatched to any gene: 7. The CDR3 loop spans 16 amino acids. Looked up from germline, CDR1 is MDHEN and CDR2 is SYDVKM. The CDR3 is CASGLAGGTPYNEQFF. In DNA form, the CDR3 reads TGTGCCTCGGGACTAGCGGGAGGAACCCCCTACAATGAGCAGTTCTTC.

Concerning this clone: Within the sample, other DNA sequences also encode this same CDR3. The chain joins TRBV29-1 to TRBJ2-7, with 7 bases identical to TRBD1. Germline V lookup: CDR1 SQVTM, CDR2 ANQGSEA. CDR3 length: 11 amino acids. V trimming: 4 bases; J trimming: 4 bases; junction bases outside the gene matches: 1. In DNA form, the CDR3 reads TGCAGCGTTGCAGGGGGATACGAGCAGTACTTC. Amino acids: CSVAGGYEQYF.

The chain employs TRBV14 and TRBJ1-2; D remains unclear. This CDR3 is 17 amino acids long. Deletions cut 1 base from V and 0 bases from J, with 15 bases between. CDR1 and CDR2 from the germline V gene are SGHDN and FVKESK. CDR3 in DNA: TGTGCCAGCAGCCAAGCGCACCCCACGGAGGCTAACTATGGCTACACCTTC. Its protein product is CASSQAHPTEANYGYTF.

The chain has TRBV19 and TRBJ2-3, with D possibly matching TRBD1 (6 bases). Trimming took 5 bases from V and 1 from J, leaving 10 bases between them. The CDR3 runs 14 residues. The germline V gene has CDR1 LNHDA and CDR2 SQIVND (reference sequence). CDR3 amino acids: CASSERTGTDTQYF. The CDR3 nucleotides read TGTGCCAGTAGTGAGCGGACAGGCACAGATACGCAGTATTTT.

This clone has only a few counts. The chain combines TRBV5-4 with TRBJ1-1; D might be TRBD1 (5 bases). The CDR3 length is 13 residues. The V end was cut by 5 bases, the J end by 1 base, with 9 bases between. The germline V gene has CDR1 SGHNT and CDR2 YYREEE (reference sequence). This CDR3 reads CASRLDRNTEAFF. The CDR3 DNA sequence: TGTGCCAGCAGACTTGACAGGAACACTGAAGCTTTCTTT.

V usage is TRBV19 and J usage is TRBJ2-7; TRBD2 is a possible D gene (5 bases). In germline, CDR1 is LNHDA, CDR2 SQIVND (reference sequence). V lost 1 base and J lost 7, with 8 bases in between. This CDR3 region has 12 residues. The CDR3 region has the DNA TGTGCCAGTAGTATAGGAGGGCGGGAGCAGTACTTC. It translates to CASSIGGREQYF.

V usage is TRBV28 and J usage is TRBJ2-3; TRBD1 matches at 8 bases. Germline CDR1 is MDHEN and CDR2 is SYDVKM. The CDR3 spans 15 residues. Trimming cost V 6 bases and J 3 bases; bases outside gene matches: 8. CDR3 sequence: CASRPGQGSTDTQYF. The CDR3, as DNA: TGTGCCAGCAGACCTGGACAGGGTTCTACAGATACGCAGTATTTT. The full variable domain, in which reference TRBV28 and TRBJ2-3 provide the parts outside the CDR3, is DVKVTQSSRYLVKRTGEKVFLECVQDMDHENMFWYRQDPGLGLRLIYFSYDVKMKEKGDIPEGYSVSREKKERFSLILESASTNQTSMYLCASRPGQGSTDTQYFGPGTRLTVL.